A single sample gave rise to the 20 T cell receptor beta chains below, sequenced in a study of regulatory T cells in long-lasting Graves disease. Libraries of TCR beta came from iRepertoire HTBI primers plus Arm-PCR of CDR3 regions. Each CDR3 protein gets one entry after TCRdb re-called the multiplex PCR reads with MiXCR. Of about 470,000 distinct CDR3 sequences listed, roughly 20% are singletons. Time point meaning: persistent/refractory GD, antithyroid drugs over 5 years with positive TRAb. PBMC-extracted RNA yielded the TCR library. Sequences were derived from peripheral blood mononuclear cells (PBMCs), sampled when the disease was refractory, from a patient treated with antithyroid drugs. The receptors here all came from a female donor with Graves disease.

This clonotype was seen only a few times. The chain has TRBV20-1 and TRBJ2-7; the D gene is possibly TRBD2 (6 bases). Trimming shortened V by 3 bases and J by 2 bases, and 17 bases separated the two germline ends. This CDR3 contains 15 residues. CDR1 is DFQATT and CDR2 is SNEGSKA in the germline V gene (reference sequence). CDR3 bases: TGCAGTGCTAGTGTTGGAGCGGGTGGAACCTACGAGCAGTACTTC. Translation: CSASVGAGGTYEQYF.

This clonotype was detected only a few times. A much more abundant neighbour one base away suggests this may be a read error. The V call is TRBV7-6, the J call TRBJ2-2; D unclear. Germline CDR1 SGHVS, CDR2 FNYEAQ. The CDR3 runs 15 residues. Here the CDR3 DNA reads TGTGCCGGCAGCCCAGACATCGCGAACACCGGGGAGCTGTTTTTT. This gives the protein CAGSPDIANTGELFF.

Only a few counts were recorded for this clonotype. The chain has TRBV3-1 and TRBJ1-1; TRBD1 matches at 11 bases. This CDR3 region has 15 residues. V lost 4 bases, J lost 2 bases, and 3 bases stayed unmatched. The V gene's germline CDR1 is LGHDT and CDR2 YNNKEL (reference sequence). CDR3 amino acids: CASSRDRGSNTEAFF. The CDR3 DNA reads TGTGCCAGCAGCCGGGACAGGGGGTCTAACACTGAAGCTTTCTTT.

The CDR3 region has the DNA TGTGCCAGCAGCTTGTGGGGGGCAGGAGACTATGGCTACACCTTC. Translation: CASSLWGAGDYGYTF. The gene calls are TRBV5-6 and TRBJ1-2; a possible D gene is TRBD1 (6 bases). V was pared by 1 base and J by 3 bases, with 13 bases between. Germline-derived CDR1 and CDR2 are SGHDT and YYEEEE. The CDR3 covers 15 residues.

This clonotype was found many times. The CDR3 region is CASSMPQHF. The DNA of the CDR3 is TGCGCCAGTTCCATGCCCCAGCATTTT. This rearrangement joins TRBV5-1 to TRBJ1-5, with unresolved D. Trimming cost V 8 bases and J 9 bases, with 6 bases left between them. This CDR3 has 9 amino acids. The germline CDR1 and CDR2 sequences are SGHRS and YFSETQ.

This clonotype was seen a handful of times. The chain carries TRBV28 and TRBJ2-1; 10 bases fit TRBD2. Per the germline V gene, CDR1 is MDHEN and CDR2 is SYDVKM. V lost 3 bases to trimming and J lost 12 bases; unmatched junction nucleotides: 17. The CDR3 runs to 17 residues. CDR3 residues: CASSFLTPSGRPEWQFF. The CDR3 nucleotides are TGTGCCAGCAGTTTCTTGACTCCTAGCGGGAGACCGGAATGGCAGTTCTTC.

This chain uses TRBV20-1 with TRBJ2-1; 10 bases align to TRBD2. This CDR3 is built from 15 residues. Per the germline V gene, CDR1 is DFQATT and CDR2 is SNEGSKA (reference sequence). V shed 1 base and J 5 bases; nucleotides not matched to a gene: 5. CDR3 amino acids: CSARASGRADNEQFF. The DNA for the CDR3 is TGCAGTGCTAGAGCGAGCGGGAGGGCAGACAATGAGCAGTTCTTC.

A note on this clonotype: Just one base apart from a much larger clone, this may be a read error. V usage is TRBV6-2 or TRBV6-3 and J usage is TRBJ1-5, with 9 nucleotides matching TRBD1. The CDR3 runs to 20 residues. Germline CDR1 and CDR2: MNHEY and SVGEGT. The DNA for the CDR3 is TGTGCCGGCAGTCCCCTAGTGGGGAGGACAGGGGTATTGGGCAATCAGCCCCAGCATTTT. Its translation is CAGSPLVGRTGVLGNQPQHF.

The chain combines TRBV14 with TRBJ1-1; tentative D call: TRBD1 (6 bases). The CDR3 has 14 amino acids. With 3 bases removed from V and 4 bases from J, the gap between germline ends came to 12 bases. From germline, CDR1 is SGHDN and CDR2 FVKESK. This CDR3 reads CASSQQQGGTEAFF. The CDR3 bases are TGTGCCAGCAGCCAGCAACAGGGAGGCACTGAAGCTTTCTTT.

The chain joins TRBV13 to TRBJ1-5; the D is unclear. Trimming removed 0 bases from V and 2 bases from J, with 8 bases in between. The CDR3 is made up of 15 amino acids. CDR1 and CDR2 (germline): PRHDT, FYEKMQ (reference sequence). The DNA of the CDR3 is TGTGCCAGCAGCTTAGGGCCGGGAGGCAATCAGCCCCAGCATTTT. Translating it yields CASSLGPGGNQPQHF. Using reference TRBV13 and TRBJ1-5 for the parts outside the CDR3, the full variable domain is AAGVIQSPRHLIKEKRETATLKCYPIPRHDTVYWYQQGPGQDPQFLISFYEKMQSDKGSIPDRFSAQQFSDYHSELNMSSLELGDSALYFCASSLGPGGNQPQHFGDGTRLSIL.

This clonotype was seen repeatedly, ten times or more. This rearrangement joins TRBV7-2 to TRBJ2-2; D not certain. Germline V gene lookup returns CDR1 SGHTA and CDR2 FQGNSA. The CDR3 sequence is 13 residues long. Between the trimmed V and J ends, which lost 5 bases and 6 bases, there was a span of 10 bases. The DNA of the CDR3 is TGTGCCAGCAGCCAGAGGAGTCCCGGGGAGCTGTTTTTT. Protein product: CASSQRSPGELFF.

This clonotype occurred many times. The CDR3 coding sequence is TGTGCCAGCAGTATAATTAGGCAGACCCAGTACTTC. The encoded protein is CASSIIRQTQYF. The rearrangement uses TRBV28 and TRBJ2-5; D is ambiguous. V lost 5 bases to trimming and J lost 6 bases, with 10 bases between them. Germline values: CDR1 MDHEN, CDR2 SYDVKM. This CDR3 contains 12 residues.

Remarks on this clonotype: Possible read error: a much larger clone is one base away. This chain links TRBV27 with TRBJ1-6, with 12 bases that match TRBD1. Germline loops: CDR1 MNHEY, CDR2 SMNVEV (reference sequence). The CDR3 length is 14 residues. This CDR3 is CASGTGTGGSPPHF. The CDR3 coding sequence is TGTGCCAGCGGCACCGGGACAGGGGGCTCACCCCCCCACTTT.

This clonotype was found many times. This chain uses TRBV28 with TRBJ2-5, with 8 bases identical to TRBD2. The CDR3 contains 13 residues. Per the germline V gene, CDR1 is MDHEN and CDR2 is SYDVKM. The ends lost 3 bases at V and 7 bases at J; junction bases unmatched: 4. The CDR3 reads CASSFGGEVTQYF. The CDR3 DNA sequence: TGTGCCAGCAGTTTCGGGGGGGAAGTGACCCAGTACTTC.

The chain couples TRBV29-1 to TRBJ2-3, with a tentative D call TRBD1 (6 bases). This CDR3 is built from 12 residues. Trimming pared 6 bases from V and 4 bases from J, leaving 11 bases between. CDR1 is SQVTM and CDR2 is ANQGSEA in the germline V gene. CDR3 sequence reads: CSVSQGADTQYF. The CDR3 nucleotides read TGCAGCGTCTCACAGGGTGCAGATACGCAGTATTTT.

This chain connects TRBV24-1 to TRBJ1-5; D not resolved. The germline V gene has CDR1 KGHDR and CDR2 SFDVKD. V dropped 2 bases and J dropped 3 bases, with 4 bases sitting between them. The CDR3 is 13 amino acids. The CDR3 protein is CATSDYVNQPQHF. DNA for the CDR3: TGTGCCACCAGTGATTACGTCAATCAGCCCCAGCATTTT.

The V gene is TRBV7-3, the J gene TRBJ1-1; TRBD1 aligns across 9 bases. The CDR3 is made up of 14 amino acids. CDR1 and CDR2 from the germline V gene are SGHTA and FQGTGA. V trimming: 2 bases; J trimming: 8 bases; junction bases outside the gene matches: 6. The DNA for the CDR3 is TGTGCCAGCAGCTTATCAACCACAGGGGGCGAAGCTTTCTTT. Translation: CASSLSTTGGEAFF.

This clonotype occurred many times. The chain employs TRBV12-3 or TRBV12-4 and TRBJ1-5, with a possible D match to TRBD1 (5 bases). Deletions cut 5 bases from V and 0 bases from J, with 14 bases between. CDR3 length: 16 amino acids. In nucleotides, the CDR3 is TGTGCCAGCAGTCAAGCAGGGCTATATAGCAATCAGCCCCAGCATTTT. It is translated as CASSQAGLYSNQPQHF.

The chain couples TRBV3-1 to TRBJ2-4, with D tentatively TRBD1 (5 bases). CDR1 is LGHDT, CDR2 YNNKEL, per germline (reference sequence). CDR3 length: 16 residues. V lost 9 bases, J lost 2 bases, and 20 bases lay in between. CDR3 sequence: CASQTTQGATKNIQYF. The CDR3 DNA sequence: TGTGCCAGTCAGACAACCCAGGGCGCGACCAAAAACATTCAGTACTTC.

The chain carries TRBV6-2 or TRBV6-3 and TRBJ2-1; D possibly corresponds to TRBD2 (5 bases). The CDR3 spans 16 residues. The V end lost 7 bases, the J end lost 7 bases, and 23 bases lay between the germline ends. Germline assignment: CDR1 MNHEY and CDR2 SVGEGT. The CDR3 region has the DNA TGTGCCAGCAATAGCGTACGAGCCAGCTTGGTGAATGAGCAGTTCTTC. Translated: CASNSVRASLVNEQFF.